This TCR beta chain was sequenced during a study of blood T cells in healthy people across ages. Regarding the study as a whole: PBMCs were not sorted, which prevented a conclusive comparison of naive versus antigen-experienced cells. Across the age range, TCR beta diversity per million T cells fell in a roughly linear way.

Points on this clonotype: Its antigen is unidentified.

CDR3 length equals 18 residues. Germline CDR1 SGHRS, CDR2 YFSETQ. V lost 4 bases, J lost 0 bases, and 14 bases stayed unmatched. Alongside a J-beta primer mix, a sample-barcoded 5' primer served in a second PCR lasting about 7 to 12 cycles. From each sample, at least 3 million paired-end reads containing CDR3 were obtained. TCRdb independently ran MiXCR on the 5' RACE reads; one entry per CDR3 protein. The table has around 1,500,000 distinct CDR3 sequences, roughly 45% seen once; the top ten hold 7.9%. Sequenced material: blood. This rearrangement joins TRBV5-1 to TRBJ2-3; the match to TRBD2 covers 7 bases. This clonotype originated in a woman aged 18-30 years in good health. The CDR3 nucleotides are TGCGCCAGCAGCATGGGGAGCGGGGACCGTTCTAGCACAGATACGCAGTATTTT. It is translated as CASSMGSGDRSSTDTQYF.